The TCR beta chain under discussion was sequenced for a study of blood T cell repertoires in COVID-19. Turning to the study itself: Acute and convalescent COVID-19 samples came from the United States, Italy and Spain. The cDNA or gDNA used as material had been derived from T cells, B-cell-depleted T cells, or PBMCs.

A single count supports this clone. Using immunoSEQ multiplex PCR, the repertoire was profiled, and TCRdb retains in-frame clones only, with some absent. The sample holds under 200,000 clones, about 74% seen once. The clonotype originates from a man aged 60 to 75 with acute or convalescent COVID-19. Sequenced input: peripheral blood.

The DNA of the CDR3 is TGTGCCAGCAGCTTAAAAGGGGGCGGTCAGCCCCAGCATTTT. This codes for CASSLKGGGQPQHF. This sequence joins TRBV7-9 and TRBJ1-5; 7 nucleotides line up with TRBD1. The germline V gene encodes CDR1 SEHNR and CDR2 FQNEAQ (reference sequence). The CDR3 totals 14 residues. J lost 6 bases, V lost 2 bases, and 4 bases had no gene match.